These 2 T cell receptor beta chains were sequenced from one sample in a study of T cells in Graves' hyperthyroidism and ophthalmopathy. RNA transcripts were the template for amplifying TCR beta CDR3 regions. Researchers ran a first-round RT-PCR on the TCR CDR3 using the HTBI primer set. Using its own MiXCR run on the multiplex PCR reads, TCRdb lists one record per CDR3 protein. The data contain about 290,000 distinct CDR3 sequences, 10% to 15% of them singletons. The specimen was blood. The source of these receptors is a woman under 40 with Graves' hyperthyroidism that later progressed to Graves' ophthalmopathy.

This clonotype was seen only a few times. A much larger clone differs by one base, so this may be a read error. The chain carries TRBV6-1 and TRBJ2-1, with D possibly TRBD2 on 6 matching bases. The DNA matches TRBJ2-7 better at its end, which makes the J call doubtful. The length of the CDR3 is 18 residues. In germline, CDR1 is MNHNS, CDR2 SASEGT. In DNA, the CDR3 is TGTGCCAGCTCCCAAGCGGGCCACTCCGCCCAAGCCTACAATGAGCAGTACTTC. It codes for CASSQAGHSAQAYNEQYF.

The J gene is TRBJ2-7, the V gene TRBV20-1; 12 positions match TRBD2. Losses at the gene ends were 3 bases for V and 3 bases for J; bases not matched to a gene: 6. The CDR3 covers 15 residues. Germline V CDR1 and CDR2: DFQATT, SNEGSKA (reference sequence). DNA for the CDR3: TGCAGTGCTAGGGGTGGACTAGCGGGATTCTACGAGCAGTACTTC. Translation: CSARGGLAGFYEQYF.